This T cell receptor beta chain was observed in a study of blood T cell repertoires in COVID-19. For the study at large: PBMCs, B-cell-depleted T cells, or T cells provided the cDNA or gDNA that made up the material.

Germline-derived CDR1 and CDR2 are ENHRY and SYGVKD. V was pared by 6 bases and J by 0 bases, with 10 bases between. The CDR3 covers 14 residues. Produced via immunoSEQ multiplex PCR; TCRdb's table is partial and in-frame only. The repertoire has fewer than 200,000 clones, 88% of them found once; the top ten carry about a quarter. Sample: peripheral blood. This receptor was identified in a man between 60 and 75 years old with acute or convalescent COVID-19. The V gene is TRBV10-3, the J gene TRBJ2-3, with D possibly TRBD1 on 5 matching bases. The CDR3 bases are TGTGCCATCAGGTTCCAGGGAAGCACAGATACGCAGTATTTT. It encodes CAIRFQGSTDTQYF.